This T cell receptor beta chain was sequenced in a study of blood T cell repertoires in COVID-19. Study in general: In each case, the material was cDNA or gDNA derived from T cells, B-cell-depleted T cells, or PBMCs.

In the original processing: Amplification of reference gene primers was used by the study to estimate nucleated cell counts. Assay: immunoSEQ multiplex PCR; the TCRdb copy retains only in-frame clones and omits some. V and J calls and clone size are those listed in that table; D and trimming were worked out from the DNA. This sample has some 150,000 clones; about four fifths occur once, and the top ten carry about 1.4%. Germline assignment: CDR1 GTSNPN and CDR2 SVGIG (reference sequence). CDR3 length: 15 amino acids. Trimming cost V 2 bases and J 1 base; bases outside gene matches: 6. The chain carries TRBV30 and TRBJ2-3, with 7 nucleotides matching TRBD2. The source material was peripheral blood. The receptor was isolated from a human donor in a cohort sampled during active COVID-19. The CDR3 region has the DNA TGTGCCTGGAGTTTAAGACTAGCAGGCACAGATACGCAGTATTTT. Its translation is CAWSLRLAGTDTQYF.